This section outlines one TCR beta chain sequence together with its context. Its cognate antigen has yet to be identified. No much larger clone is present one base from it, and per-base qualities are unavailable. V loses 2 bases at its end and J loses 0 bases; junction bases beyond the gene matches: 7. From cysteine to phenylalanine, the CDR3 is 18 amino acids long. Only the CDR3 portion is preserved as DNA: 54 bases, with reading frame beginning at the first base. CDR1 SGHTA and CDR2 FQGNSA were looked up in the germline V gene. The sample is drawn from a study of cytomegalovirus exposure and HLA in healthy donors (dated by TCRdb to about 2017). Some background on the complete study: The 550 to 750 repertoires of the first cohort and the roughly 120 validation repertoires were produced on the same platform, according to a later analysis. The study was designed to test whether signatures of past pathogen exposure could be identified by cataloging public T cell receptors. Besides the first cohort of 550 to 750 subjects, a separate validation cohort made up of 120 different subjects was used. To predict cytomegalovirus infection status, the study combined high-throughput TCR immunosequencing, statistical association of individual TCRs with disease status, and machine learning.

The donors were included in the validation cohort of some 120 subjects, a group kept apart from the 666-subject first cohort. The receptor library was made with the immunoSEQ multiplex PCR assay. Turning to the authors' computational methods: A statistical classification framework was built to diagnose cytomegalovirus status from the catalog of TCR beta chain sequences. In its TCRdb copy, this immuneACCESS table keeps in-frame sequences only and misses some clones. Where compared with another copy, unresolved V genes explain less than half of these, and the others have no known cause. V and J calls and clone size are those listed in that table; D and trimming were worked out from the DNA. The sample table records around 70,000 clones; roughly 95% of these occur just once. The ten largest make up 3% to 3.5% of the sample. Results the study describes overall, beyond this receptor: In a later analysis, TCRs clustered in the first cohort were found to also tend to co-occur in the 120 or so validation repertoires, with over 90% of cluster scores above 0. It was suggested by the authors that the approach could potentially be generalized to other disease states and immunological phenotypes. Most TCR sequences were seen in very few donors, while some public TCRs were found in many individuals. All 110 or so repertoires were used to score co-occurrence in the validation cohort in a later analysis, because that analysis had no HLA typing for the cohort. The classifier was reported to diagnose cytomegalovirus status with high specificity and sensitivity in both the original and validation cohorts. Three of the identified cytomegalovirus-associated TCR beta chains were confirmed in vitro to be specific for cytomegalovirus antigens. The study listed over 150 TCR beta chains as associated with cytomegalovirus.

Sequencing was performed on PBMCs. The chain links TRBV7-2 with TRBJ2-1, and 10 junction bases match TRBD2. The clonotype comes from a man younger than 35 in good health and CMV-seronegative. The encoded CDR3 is CASSLPSGGTSSYNEQFF. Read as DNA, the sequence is TGTGCCAGCAGCTTACCTAGCGGGGGTACTAGCTCCTACAATGAGCAGTTCTTC.